This T cell receptor (beta chain) appears in the sequencing data of a study of OX40 agonist ivuxolimab in advanced cancers. There are 15 residues in the CDR3. Trimming left V 4 bases short and J 3 bases short, with 16 bases between. CDR1 is SGDLS and CDR2 is YYNGEE in the germline V gene. Only in-frame clones appear in the TCRdb table, and some are missing; sequencing was by immunoSEQ multiplex PCR. The sample includes about 64,000 clones, more than 85% of them seen just once. Patients who had autoimmune disease history or got systemic immunosuppression were left out. The source material was CD4+ or CD8+ T cells sorted from blood, sampled in a trial of the OX40 agonist ivuxolimab. The clonotype was recovered from an adult with an advanced solid tumor such as melanoma, head and neck, liver or kidney cancer. The chain is built from TRBV9 and TRBJ1-1, with D maybe TRBD1 (6 bases). The CDR3 DNA is TGTGCCAGCAGCCCAGCCCAGGGGACGTACACTGAAGCTTTCTTT. This sequence encodes CASSPAQGTYTEAFF.